This TCR beta chain is drawn from a study of spatial heterogeneity in lung cancer. Across the whole study: A total of more than 65 untreated early-stage non-small cell lung cancer patients served as donors. Beta-chain sequences consistently outnumbered alpha-chain sequences in detection. Where present, follow-up PBMC were sequenced a median of about two years after resection.

Time point given: blood at routine non-recurrence follow-up after resection. The input material, whole RNA from tumor, nontumor lung or frozen PBMC, was sequenced unsorted. The library protocol tagged each TCR cDNA with a unique molecular identifier. TCRdb redid the calling of the 5' RACE reads with MiXCR, one entry per CDR3 protein. Here the sample spans tens of thousands of distinct CDR3 sequences, 7.4% being singletons. This clonotype was observed at least ten times. Trimming took off 6 bases at V and 6 bases at J, with 14 bases between the two ends. Germline V gene sequence: CDR1 MNHEY, CDR2 SVGEGT. The CDR3 runs to 13 residues.

This sequence originates from a female donor with early-stage non-small cell lung cancer. This material consisted of PBMCs, taken at follow-up. The V gene is TRBV6-2 or TRBV6-3, the J gene TRBJ1-1; D uncertain. CDR3 loop: CASRNSGDAEAFF. DNA for the CDR3: TGTGCCAGCAGAAACAGCGGGGATGCTGAAGCTTTCTTT.